This record covers a single T cell receptor (beta chain). The antigen is not known. Cultured CD4+ T-cell DNA underwent Oncomine TCR Beta short-read sequencing. MiXCR, applied by TCRdb to the PCR reads, yields one record per CDR3 protein. The sample records more than 10,000 distinct CDR3 sequences, 50% being singletons. Treatment defined: roughly ten-day PBMC culture with coronavirus spike peptide pools or control peptides (ViraFEST assay). ViraFEST sequenced TCRs after peptide-pool expansion of antigen-specific T cells. This specimen comes from a study of vaccination and CD4 T cells after COVID-19. CDR1 and CDR2 (germline): MNHNS, SASEGT. Trimming pared 9 bases from V and 2 bases from J, leaving 19 bases between. CDR3 length equals 15 residues.

This rearrangement joins TRBV6-1 to TRBJ1-2, with a weak D call TRBD1 (5 bases). The sequence came from a human donor who had recovered from COVID-19. The specimen was CD4+ T cells from blood, cultured in vitro. This CDR3 reads CASQGGSIGNYGYTF. The CDR3 DNA is TGTGCCAGTCAGGGTGGGAGTATTGGCAACTATGGCTACACCTTC.